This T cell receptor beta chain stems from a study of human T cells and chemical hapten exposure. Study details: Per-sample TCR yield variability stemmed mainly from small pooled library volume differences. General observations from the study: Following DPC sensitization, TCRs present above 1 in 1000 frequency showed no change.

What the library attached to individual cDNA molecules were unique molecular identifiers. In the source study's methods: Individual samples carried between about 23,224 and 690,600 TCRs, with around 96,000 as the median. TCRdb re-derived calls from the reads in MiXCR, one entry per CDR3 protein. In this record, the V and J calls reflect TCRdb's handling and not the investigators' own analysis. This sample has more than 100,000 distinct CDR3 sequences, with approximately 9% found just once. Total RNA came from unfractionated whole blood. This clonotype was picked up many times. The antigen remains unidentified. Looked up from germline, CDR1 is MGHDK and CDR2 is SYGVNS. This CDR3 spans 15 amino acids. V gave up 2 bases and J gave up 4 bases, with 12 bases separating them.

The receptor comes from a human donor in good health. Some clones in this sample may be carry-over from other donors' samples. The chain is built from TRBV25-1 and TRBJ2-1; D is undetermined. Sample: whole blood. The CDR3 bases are TGTGCCAGCAGTGAAAATAGGGCCCATTACAATGAGCAGTTCTTC. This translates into CASSENRAHYNEQFF.